Here is one T cell receptor (beta chain) with its context. Deletions cut 0 bases from V and 2 bases from J, with 9 bases between. The CDR3 has 14 amino acids. Germline assignment: CDR1 SGHDT and CDR2 YYEEEE. The repertoire was sequenced with immunoSEQ multiplex PCR; TCRdb's copy has only in-frame clones and lacks some. The sample has approximately 110,000 clones; just over 90% are singletons. The data are from a study of control samples from healthy donors and cancer patients. This clonotype was obtained from a woman younger than 35 in good health. The rearrangement links TRBV5-6 to TRBJ2-7; possibly TRBD2 for D (6 bases). Sequenced material: blood. The CDR3 nucleotides read TGTGCCAGCAGCTTGGGATGGAGGGCCTACGAGCAGTACTTC. It translates to CASSLGWRAYEQYF. Full variable domain (rest looked up from reference TRBV5-6 and TRBJ2-7): DAGVTQSPTHLIKTRGQQVTLRCSPKSGHDTVSWYQQALGQGPQFIFQYYEEEERQRGNFPDRFSGHQFPNYSSELNVNALLLGDSALYLCASSLGWRAYEQYFGPGTRLTVT.